This entry concerns a single T cell receptor (beta chain). What this receptor recognizes is not known. Base-call qualities are not available, and no considerably larger clone is one nucleotide away. V is clipped by 5 bases and J by 6 bases, and the sequence between their germline boundaries is 10 bases long. The CDR3 spans 13 residues, from the cysteine through the phenylalanine. Only the CDR3 DNA stays, 39 bases, in frame from base 1. From a lookup of the germline V gene (reference sequence), CDR1 and CDR2 are MNHEY and SMNVEV. The receptor library was made with the immunoSEQ multiplex PCR assay. For the multiplex PCR, a mixture combining 60 forward primers for TCR Vbeta segments and 13 reverse primers for TCR Jbeta segments was used. A multiplex PCR assay on genomic DNA amplified the CDR3 region of rearranged TCR beta genes. The amplified TCR beta libraries were sequenced on the Illumina HiSeq System as 87-base-pair reads. As for how the authors treated the data: A later analysis tallied roughly 76 million unique TCR beta chains across the 550 to 850 repertoires, and about 12 million of those chains were shared by two or more donors. Raw reads were error-corrected and collapsed into unique sequences by a nearest-neighbor algorithm in which closely related sequences were merged to remove PCR and sequencing errors. Alignment of CDR3 sequences to IMGT reference sequences was used to assign V, D and J gene segments. For a sequence to be retained, a match of at least six nucleotides to both a V gene segment and a J gene segment was required. Rearrangements were classified as productive when the CDR3 lacked stop codons and remained in frame with V and J, and all other rearrangements were classified as non-productive. Following IMGT convention, CDR3 was defined as the stretch from the second conserved V-encoded cysteine up to the conserved J-encoded phenylalanine. In an earlier analysis of some 550 of the donors, sequences lacking an unambiguous match to a single V gene segment were excluded. In an earlier analysis of several hundred of the donors, V segments were called functional above 56.7% productive rearrangements and were called segregating when the between-donor standard deviation exceeded 5%. A statistical classification framework was built to diagnose cytomegalovirus status from the catalog of TCR beta chain sequences. In a later analysis, TCR nucleotide sequences were compared against IMGT/GENE-DB human TR gene sequences so that V and J genes could be assigned. In a later analysis, CDR3 sequences and most-parsimonious VDJ recombination scenarios were assigned using the TCRdist pipeline. A later analysis defined each TCR beta chain by its CDR3 amino acid sequence plus V-gene family, and excluded reads lacking a unique V-gene family. To address suspected cross-contamination and a sequencing artifact, a later analysis removed roughly 640 highly shared, low-generation-probability nucleotide sequences. In a later analysis, a clonal expansion index for each public chain was calculated from normalized within-repertoire ranks of inferred template counts. A later analysis computed generation probabilities with a VDJ recombination model fitted to out-of-frame rearrangements, and checked the results against IGoR. In a later analysis, TCR-TCR, TCR-HLA and TCR-CMV co-occurrence was scored with hypergeometric tests, and a repertoire-size bias correction was applied to TCR pairs. A later analysis estimated false discovery rates by permuting HLA or CMV assignments 20 times. In a later analysis, co-occurring TCRs were grouped using DBSCAN, and TCRdist sequence similarity was added for clustering within HLA-allele-positive subsets. Co-occurrence clustering excluded repertoires with fewer than 30,000 or more than 120,000 public chains, plus five with anomalous nucleotide sharing. The source is immuneACCESS, and TCRdb retained only in-frame sequences with V and J called. Part of the clones is not carried over; for the studies checked, unresolved V genes explain less than half of this, and the remainder is unexplained. The DNA gave D and trimming, while V, J and clone size come from that table. The sample table shows approximately 130,000 clones, and 76% are seen once. In total, the top ten clones hold approximately 2% of the sample.

In total, roughly 710 healthy bone marrow donors made up the cohort. All cohort members were sampled while nominally healthy, although unrecorded immune exposures were likely present. The donor was CMV seropositive and was included in the group of some 290 seropositive cohort members. A peripheral blood sample was provided by each donor, and peripheral blood mononuclear cells were used for TCR beta sequencing. Genomic DNA extraction from the blood cell samples was performed with the Qiagen DNeasy Blood Extraction Kit. The sample is drawn from a study of cytomegalovirus exposure and HLA in healthy donors listed by TCRdb under 2017. Some background on the complete study: An earlier analysis of 587 of the donors reported 250 to 350 Gb of sequence data and 90 million to 120 million unique TCR beta sequences obtained from approximately 180 million T cells. About 280 gigabases of sequencing data and 75 million to 85 million unique TCR sequences made up an early release that covered several hundred HLA-typed donors. Of the roughly 390 genotyped donors, less than 90% were placed in the genetic ancestry cluster associated with self-reported Caucasian donors. The aim of the study was to test whether cataloging public T cell receptors could identify signatures of past pathogen exposure. The study profiled the T cell repertoires of hundreds of subjects by immunosequencing and related them to cytomegalovirus serostatus. In addition to the first cohort of 650 to 800 subjects, a separate validation cohort of some 120 different subjects was used. To predict cytomegalovirus infection status, the study combined high-throughput TCR immunosequencing, statistical association of individual TCRs with disease status, and machine learning. To study patterns of TCR occurrence, a later analysis re-analyzed previously published TCR beta repertoires from 650 to 750 donors and added high-resolution HLA genotyping. The later analysis used no new phenotypic data to find candidate immune exposures, relying instead on TCR beta sequences and their occurrence across donors. In an earlier analysis of a few hundred of the donors, high-throughput TCR beta sequencing was used to judge whether each TCR beta V gene segment behaved as functional or pseudogenic. Donor age, sex, ethnicity and CMV serostatus were collected together with the repertoire data. Genome-wide SNP genotypes for about three fifths of the roughly 700 donors were used in a later genetic analysis, which treated that subset as a discovery cohort. All discovery cohort repertoires had been generated on a single sequencing platform. Both class I and class II loci were covered by HLA typing, at four-digit resolution. The number of typed donors differed by locus: 629-630 for A, B, C, DRB1 and DQB1; 522 for DQA1; roughly 600 for DPA1; and about 450 for DPB1. Because of strong linkage in the cohort, a few DR-DQ haplotypes were treated as single units for association and clustering. Among some 410 genotyped donors of the cohort, an average of around 250,000 unique TCR beta nucleotide sequences was sequenced per donor, of which 15% to 20% were non-productive.

Study-wide conclusions, independent of this receptor: When HLA alleles, especially DR and DQ, strongly co-occurred, TCR associations were difficult to assign to individual alleles. The presence/absence analyses assumed that sequencing depth was roughly uniform across donors, and that assumption may not be true. Because counts were too low, about 17 rarely observed V segments, including chromosome 9 orphons, were excluded from the earlier analysis of fewer than 650 of the donors. In a later analysis, around 17,000 TCR beta sequences were associated with specific HLA alleles at a false discovery rate of 0.05. In both the original and validation cohorts, the classifier was reported to diagnose cytomegalovirus status with high specificity and sensitivity. Linkage disequilibrium might explain the correlated functional status among segregating V segments, but an unknown experimental factor could not be excluded. According to a later analysis, TCR association rates differed among HLA loci, with DRB1 alleles showing the most associated TCRs and HLA-C alleles showing the fewest. Some IMGT-functional V segments, including TRBV6-2 and TRBV6-3, could not be told apart with the 87-base-pair reads, so those segments were excluded. In the study, some 180 TCR beta chains were listed as associated with cytomegalovirus. A cluster of highly shared sequence variants was judged likely to represent a technical artifact of the sequencing pipeline. Compared with the roughly 720-donor mean, donors in an Asian-associated ancestry cluster had fewer N-insertions in productive TCRs, according to a later genetic analysis. CMV serostatus was the only immune exposure information available for the cohort. In vitro tests confirmed that three of the cytomegalovirus-associated TCR beta chains recognize cytomegalovirus antigens. V-gene and J-gene trimming of TCR beta chains was associated with a missense DCLRE1C variant in a later genetic analysis, and the association was replicated in an independent cohort. Only TCR beta chains were sequenced in this cohort, and the absence of alpha or paired-chain data limited detectable features. Most TCR sequences were seen in very few donors, while some public TCRs were found in many individuals. A further reported finding was that TCR beta sequences accurately predicted the HLA-A and HLA-B alleles for most subjects in the first cohort. The authors suggested that the approach could potentially be generalized to other disease states and immunological phenotypes. In a later analysis, most CMV-associated TCR beta chains were found to appear HLA-restricted, with HLA associations seemingly driven largely by CMV exposure. Several of the top co-occurrence clusters appeared to be linked to parvovirus B19, influenza, CMV and Epstein-Barr virus, according to a later analysis. An earlier analysis of 450 to 750 of the donors showed that most TCR beta V segments appeared in productive rearrangements either about 87% or about 30% of the time, which broadly matched IMGT annotations. Because some donors lacked HLA typing at each locus, the association tests relied only on the typed subset. A later analysis found that HLA-associated TCR beta chains were more clonally expanded and had lower generation probabilities than equally common non-associated chains.

This TCR derives from a female donor in good health and CMV-seropositive. The chain links TRBV27 with TRBJ1-4; the D segment cannot be called with confidence. The sequenced sample consisted of PBMCs. The nucleotide sequence reads as follows: TGTGCCAGCAGTCCCTTCGGGGATGAAAAACTGTTTTTT. This codes for CASSPFGDEKLFF.